Listed here is a single TCR beta chain. What it recognizes is unknown. Sequencing used immunoSEQ multiplex PCR; TCRdb keeps in-frame clones, though not all of them. The table records about 12,000 clones, approximately 88% of them present only once. Trimming took 4 bases from V and 3 from J, leaving 10 bases between them. Germline CDR1 reads SGHDN; CDR2 reads FVKESK. The CDR3 is made up of 15 amino acids. This sample was taken from a study of T cells in localized non-small cell lung cancer. Study-level findings and limits: Owing to sequencing of a solitary tumor region, heterogeneity cannot be discounted. The study detected a median roughly 61 of the top 100 tumor clones in adjacent lung. Uninvolved adjacent lung showed the highest T cell clonality, exceeding tumor.

The sample here was peripheral blood, taken before any cancer treatment. This clonotype was obtained from a male donor aged 60 or older with stage I squamous cell lung carcinoma. The chain is built from TRBV14 and TRBJ2-6; D ambiguous. CDR3 sequence (DNA): TGTGCCAGCAGCCCACCGTCCTTTGGGGCCAACGTCCTGACTTTC. Protein: CASSPPSFGANVLTF.